The rows below give T cell receptor beta chains drawn from one sample of a study of radiation and T cells in renal cell carcinoma. The data were produced by immunoSEQ multiplex PCR, yet TCRdb's version contains in-frame clones alone and is incomplete. The table includes 150,000 or so clones, roughly nine tenths detected once. The sequencing used blood, collected from a patient whose treatment included radiotherapy and nephrectomy. These receptors all come from a woman in her sixties or seventies with renal cell carcinoma. Both conserved end residues are part of each CDR3. Each record gives: J gene, V gene, clone size, D gene, CDR3 protein, CDR3 DNA. The D gene is left open where the match is weak. Size values are once, few and many counts, or a class for expanded clones, and some rows have none.

TRBJ2-7	TRBV5-1	.	.	CASSGTKYYEQYF	TGCGCCAGCAGCGGAACTAAGTACTACGAGCAGTACTTC
TRBJ2-1	TRBV5-6	.	TRBD2	CASSLGSTLAGEYEQFF	TGTGCCAGCAGTCTCGGTAGTACCTTAGCGGGGGAATATGAGCAGTTCTTC
TRBJ1-5	TRBV5-1	.	TRBD1	CASSLAGTANQPQHF	TGCGCCAGCAGCTTGGCGGGGACAGCTAATCAGCCCCAGCATTTT
TRBJ1-2	TRBV30	.	.	CASNRAPGDYGYTF	TGTGCCTCTAACCGGGCCCCTGGGGACTATGGCTACACCTTC
TRBJ1-1	TRBV29-1	.	TRBD1	CSGEQGTNTEAFF	TGCAGCGGGGAACAGGGGACAAACACTGAAGCTTTCTTT
TRBJ1-3	TRBV6-1	.	.	CASSQQDYSGNTIYF	TGTGCCAGCAGCCAACAGGATTACTCTGGAAACACCATATATTTT
TRBJ2-7	TRBV5-6	.	TRBD1	CASSFWGQGSYEQYF	TGTGCCAGCAGCTTTTGGGGACAGGGATCCTACGAGCAGTACTTC
TRBJ2-1	TRBV5-1	.	.	CASTTDRMYEQFF	TGCGCCAGCACCACTGACAGGATGTATGAGCAGTTCTTC
TRBJ1-1	TRBV28	.	TRBD1	CASSTTGVANTEAFF	TGTGCCAGCAGCACAACAGGGGTGGCGAACACTGAAGCTTTCTTT
TRBJ2-2	TRBV19	.	TRBD1	CASIPGQLNTGELFF	TGTGCCAGTATCCCGGGACAGCTGAACACCGGGGAGCTGTTTTTT
TRBJ1-2	TRBV29-1	.	.	CSVSGGGYTF	TGCAGCGTTTCTGGCGGAGGCTACACCTTC
TRBJ1-5	TRBV7-2	few	.	CASSLVMSRGEQPQHF	TGTGCCAGCAGCTTAGTCATGTCGAGGGGCGAGCAGCCCCAGCATTTT
TRBJ1-2	TRBV7-2	.	.	CASSLAQGNYGYTF	TGTGCCAGCAGCCTAGCACAGGGCAACTATGGCTACACCTTC
TRBJ1-3	TRBV5-1	.	.	CASSLVGAGNTIYF	TGCGCCAGCAGCTTGGTTGGAGCTGGAAACACCATATATTTT
TRBJ1-3	TRBV7-6	.	.	CASSLGAARSGNTIYF	TGTGCCAGCAGCTTAGGGGCTGCCCGCTCTGGAAACACCATATATTTT
TRBJ2-3	TRBV6-5	.	TRBD1	CASSPGQGAGDTQYF	TGTGCCAGCAGTCCAGGACAGGGGGCTGGAGATACGCAGTATTTT
TRBJ2-3	TRBV6-1	.	.	CASSEALDTQYF	TGTGCCAGCAGTGAAGCGCTTGATACGCAGTATTTT
TRBJ2-1	TRBV6-1	.	.	CASRDQGSNNEQFF	TGTGCCAGCAGAGACCAGGGCAGTAACAATGAGCAGTTCTTC
TRBJ2-2	TRBV6-4	.	TRBD2	CASSETGLVDTGELFF	TGTGCCAGCAGTGAAACGGGACTAGTGGACACCGGGGAGCTGTTTTTT
TRBJ1-4	TRBV2	once	.	CASTRYTGATNEKLFF	TGTGCCAGCACCAGATATACGGGTGCAACTAATGAAAAACTGTTTTTT
TRBJ1-2	TRBV7-9	.	.	CASSSTEAYTF	TGTGCCAGCAGCTCGACAGAGGCCTACACCTTC
TRBJ1-4	TRBV7-9	.	.	CASQQGGEKLFF	TGTGCCAGCCAACAGGGCGGCGAAAAACTGTTTTTT
TRBJ2-7	TRBV10-3	.	.	CAISESGYYEQYF	TGTGCCATCAGTGAGTCGGGTTACTACGAGCAGTACTTC
TRBJ1-2	TRBV6-1	.	.	CASSETWTVYGYTF	TGTGCCAGCAGCGAAACCTGGACGGTGTATGGCTACACCTTC
TRBJ2-5	TRBV7-9	.	.	CASSFGSQETQYF	TGTGCCAGCAGCTTCGGCAGCCAAGAGACCCAGTACTTC
TRBJ1-6	TRBV7-3	few	TRBD1	CASSLTGTGVDSPLHF	TGTGCCAGCAGCTTAACTGGGACAGGCGTAGATTCACCCCTCCACTTT
TRBJ1-1	TRBV7-9	once	.	CASSEPGVEAFF	TGTGCCAGCAGCGAGCCGGGGGTTGAAGCTTTCTTT
TRBJ2-5	TRBV7-7	.	.	CASSQTGYQETQYF	TGTGCTAGCAGCCAAACAGGGTACCAAGAGACCCAGTACTTC
TRBJ2-2	TRBV5-1	.	.	CASRQTVTGELFF	TGCGCCAGCAGACAGACCGTCACCGGGGAGCTGTTTTTT
TRBJ2-2	TRBV7-2	.	.	CASSLDRTSTGELFF	TGTGCCAGCAGCTTAGACCGGACAAGCACCGGGGAGCTGTTTTTT
TRBJ1-4	TRBV30	.	.	CAWTDREKLFF	TGTGCCTGGACCGACAGGGAAAAACTGTTTTTT
TRBJ1-2	TRBV28	.	.	CASSLLGGYGYTF	TGTGCCAGCAGTTTATTGGGGGGCTATGGCTACACCTTC
TRBJ2-1	TRBV5-1	.	TRBD2	CASSPPLAGGPNEQFF	TGCGCCAGCAGTCCGCCACTAGCGGGGGGCCCCAATGAGCAGTTCTTC
TRBJ2-3	TRBV7-9	.	TRBD2	CASSLSSGGAYTQYF	TGTGCCAGCAGCCTATCTAGCGGGGGGGCATATACGCAGTATTTT
TRBJ2-5	TRBV4-1	many	.	CASSHPRQTQYF	TGCGCCAGCAGCCACCCCCGACAGACCCAGTACTTC
TRBJ1-2	TRBV4-2	.	TRBD1	CASSRGQTNYGYTF	TGTGCCAGCAGTAGGGGACAGACTAACTATGGCTACACCTTC
TRBJ1-4	TRBV18	.	TRBD1	CASSQDRDEKLFF	TGTGCCAGCTCCCAGGACAGGGATGAAAAACTGTTTTTT
TRBJ2-5	TRBV11-2	.	.	CASSLGGPGLAQETQYF	TGTGCCAGCAGCTTAGGAGGGCCAGGGCTCGCGCAAGAGACCCAGTACTTC
TRBJ1-2	TRBV19	.	.	CASSGTPIVGYTF	TGTGCCAGTAGTGGGACCCCTATTGTCGGCTACACCTTC
TRBJ2-5	TRBV28	few	.	CASSQTGYRETQYF	TGTGCCAGCAGTCAAACAGGGTATCGGGAGACCCAGTACTTC
TRBJ2-5	TRBV30	.	TRBD2	CASTPQGGWTQYF	TGTGCCTCCACCCCCCAGGGAGGGTGGACCCAGTACTTC
TRBJ2-7	TRBV6-5	.	TRBD2	CASSLGTSVAYEQYF	TGTGCCAGCAGCCTCGGGACTAGCGTAGCCTACGAGCAGTACTTC
TRBJ1-5	TRBV19	once	.	CASMYRAGEQPQHF	TGTGCCAGTATGTATAGGGCAGGGGAACAGCCCCAGCATTTT
TRBJ2-2	TRBV19	.	TRBD2	CASTTGGMNTGELFF	TGTGCCAGTACAACGGGGGGGATGAACACCGGGGAGCTGTTTTTT
TRBJ1-5	TRBV20-1	.	.	CSASSNQPQHF	TGCAGTGCTAGTAGCAATCAGCCCCAGCATTTT